The 7 T cell receptor beta chains in this list originate from one sample, sequenced in a study of cytomegalovirus exposure and HLA in healthy donors. PCR involved 60 Vbeta and 13 Jbeta primers. The table came from immunoSEQ multiplex PCR; TCRdb's copy has only in-frame clones and leaves some out. This sample has around 160,000 clones, with roughly 80% found just once. The sequencing sample was made of PBMCs. These receptors were collected from a male donor in good health and CMV-seronegative.

The V gene is TRBV5-5, the J gene TRBJ2-7; 8 bases are shared with TRBD1. V was clipped by 3 bases and J by 0 bases; unmatched bases: 5. Germline values: CDR1 SGHKS, CDR2 YYEKEE (reference sequence). This CDR3 is 15 amino acids long. The CDR3 region has the DNA TGTGCCAGCAGCTGGACAGGGCTTAGCTCCTACGAGCAGTACTTC. Its translation: CASSWTGLSSYEQYF.

V usage is TRBV25-1 and J usage is TRBJ2-7; D call uncertain. Trimming removed 5 bases at V and 4 bases at J, with 15 bases between. Germline lookup yields CDR1 MGHDK and CDR2 SYGVNS. The CDR3 runs to 14 residues. This chain's CDR3 is CASSSDAAAYEQYF. CDR3 DNA: TGTGCCAGCAGTAGCGACGCGGCAGCATACGAGCAGTACTTC.

The J gene is TRBJ1-5, the V gene TRBV4-2; D possibly corresponds to TRBD1 (5 bases). The CDR3 contains 16 residues. Germline CDR1 reads LGHNA; CDR2 reads YNFKEQ. Trimming stripped 1 base from V and 2 bases from J, with 12 bases between. This CDR3 reads CASSQGSGGGNQPQHF. The CDR3, as DNA: TGTGCCAGCAGCCAAGGGTCGGGGGGGGGCAATCAGCCCCAGCATTTT.

The rearrangement links TRBV27 to TRBJ1-2; TRBD1 might be the D (6 bases). CDR1 is MNHEY, CDR2 SMNVEV, per germline (reference sequence). The CDR3 loop spans 18 amino acids. V was trimmed by 3 bases and J by 4 bases, leaving 24 bases between them. The CDR3 nucleotides are TGTGCCAGCAGTTTGTTGCCCCTGGTGGCAGGGGATGGCTATGGCTACACCTTC. Amino acid sequence: CASSLLPLVAGDGYGYTF.

The chain is built from TRBV7-3 and TRBJ2-5, with 9 bases identical to TRBD2. V lost 6 bases, J lost 5 bases, and 4 bases stayed unmatched. Germline loops: CDR1 SGHTA, CDR2 FQGTGA. CDR3 size: 13 residues. The CDR3 reads CASRPGLAETQYF. In nucleotides, the CDR3 is TGTGCCAGCAGGCCCGGACTAGCGGAGACCCAGTACTTC. The full variable domain, in which reference TRBV7-3 and TRBJ2-5 provide the parts outside the CDR3, is GAGVSQTPSNKVTEKGKYVELRCDPISGHTALYWYRQSLGQGPEFLIYFQGTGAADDSGLPNDRFFAVRPEGSVSTLKIQRTERGDSAVYLCASRPGLAETQYFGPGTRLLVL.

This clone was picked up a small number of times. The V and J genes are TRBV4-2 and TRBJ2-7; 9 nucleotides align to TRBD2. Germline CDR1 and CDR2: LGHNA and YNFKEQ. V was pared by 3 bases and J by 2 bases, with 17 bases of the junction left unmatched. The length of the CDR3 is 19 residues. The CDR3 sequence: CASSHGLDGGRAKTYEQYF. The CDR3 DNA sequence: TGTGCCAGCAGCCACGGACTAGACGGCGGGAGGGCAAAAACCTACGAGCAGTACTTC.

This chain connects TRBV7-2 to TRBJ2-5; D call uncertain. Trimming took 5 bases from V and 11 from J, leaving 12 bases between them. The germline CDR1 and CDR2 sequences are SGHTA and FQGNSA. CDR3 length: 11 amino acids. CDR3 region: CASSERQVQYF. CDR3 bases: TGTGCCAGCAGCGAGAGACAAGTGCAGTACTTC.